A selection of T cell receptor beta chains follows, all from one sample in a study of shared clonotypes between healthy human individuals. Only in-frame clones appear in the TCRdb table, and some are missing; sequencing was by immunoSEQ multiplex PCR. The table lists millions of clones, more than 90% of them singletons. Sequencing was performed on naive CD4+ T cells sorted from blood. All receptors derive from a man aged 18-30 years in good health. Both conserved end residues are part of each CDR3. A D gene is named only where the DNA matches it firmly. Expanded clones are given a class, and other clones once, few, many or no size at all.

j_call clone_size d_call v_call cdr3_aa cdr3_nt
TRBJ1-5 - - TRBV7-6 CASSLGPTGQPQHF TGTGCCAGCAGCCTGGGGCCGACCGGTCAGCCCCAGCATTTT
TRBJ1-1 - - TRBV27 CASSGTEAFF TGTGCCAGTTCCGGGACAGAAGCTTTCTTT
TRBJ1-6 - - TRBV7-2 CASSLAGGSPLHF TGTGCCAGCAGCTTAGCAGGGGGTTCACCCCTCCACTTT
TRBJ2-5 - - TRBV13 CASSLARTATKETQYF TGTGCCAGCAGCTTAGCCCGTACAGCCACCAAAGAGACCCAGTACTTC
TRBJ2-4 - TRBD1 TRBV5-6 CASSWILGQGKNIQYF TGTGCCAGCAGCTGGATTTTGGGACAGGGCAAAAACATTCAGTACTTC
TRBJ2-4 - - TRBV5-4 CASSSGQIAKNIQYF TGTGCCAGCAGCTCAGGACAGATAGCCAAAAACATTCAGTACTTC
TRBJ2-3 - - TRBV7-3 CASSLALSGTDTQYF TGTGCCAGCAGCTTGGCCCTCTCGGGGACAGATACGCAGTATTTT
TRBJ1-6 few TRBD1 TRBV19 CASRGGTGVSPLHF TGTGCCAGTAGAGGAGGGACAGGGGTCTCACCCCTCCACTTT
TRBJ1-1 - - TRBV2 CASSLQGLNTEAFF TGTGCCAGCAGCCTACAGGGACTGAACACTGAAGCTTTCTTT
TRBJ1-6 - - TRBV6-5 CASSETRAPLHF TGTGCCAGCAGTGAGACGAGGGCACCCCTCCACTTT
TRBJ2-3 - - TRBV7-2 CASSYTSSMNTQYF TGTGCCAGCAGCTATACTAGCTCGATGAATACGCAGTATTTT
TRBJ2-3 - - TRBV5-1 CASTLLPGYTDTQYF TGCGCCAGCACCCTGCTTCCGGGTTACACAGATACGCAGTATTTT
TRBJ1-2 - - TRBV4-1 CASSQDGAGAYYGYTF TGCGCCAGCAGCCAAGATGGAGCCGGGGCATACTATGGCTACACCTTC
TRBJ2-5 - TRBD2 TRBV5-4 CASSTAGTSVQETQYF TGTGCCAGCAGCACGGCCGGGACTAGCGTACAAGAGACCCAGTACTTC
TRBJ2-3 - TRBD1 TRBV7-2 CASSWTGGRSTDTQYF TGTGCCAGCAGCTGGACAGGGGGACGTAGCACAGATACGCAGTATTTT
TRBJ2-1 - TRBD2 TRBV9 CASSPHGGRGILNEQFF TGTGCCAGCAGCCCCCATGGCGGGAGGGGAATTTTGAATGAGCAGTTCTTC